This entry lists 30 T cell receptor beta chains sequenced from one sample in a study of T-cell reconstitution after alpha-beta-depleted transplantation in children. A TCRbeta library incorporating unique molecular identifiers was prepared. TCRdb processed the PCR reads anew with MiXCR; each CDR3 protein has one entry. The sample yields about 420,000 distinct CDR3 sequences, around 15% seen once. The sample here was PBMCs, mostly from graft donor cells, taken 360 days after TCRalphabeta/CD19-depleted stem cell transplant. The receptors originated from a boy less than two years old who had a stem cell transplant for Wiskott-Aldrich syndrome, so the T cells may come from the graft donor.

The genes are TRBV5-1 and TRBJ2-4; TRBD1 is a possible D gene (6 bases). The CDR3 length is 18 residues. Trimming took off 4 bases at V and 0 bases at J, with 20 bases between the two ends. Germline CDR1 and CDR2: SGHRS and YFSETQ. CDR3 sequence: CASSPGQITGLAKNIQYF. The CDR3 DNA reads as TGCGCCAGCAGCCCAGGACAGATTACGGGGTTAGCCAAAAACATTCAGTACTTC.

The chain has TRBV25-1 and TRBJ2-6; D perhaps matches TRBD2 (6 bases). Trimming stripped 3 bases from V and 6 bases from J, with 9 bases between. Germline CDR1 and CDR2: MGHDK and SYGVNS. The CDR3 contains 14 residues. The CDR3 coding sequence is TGTGCCAGCAGTGATCGGGAGTTGGCCAACGTCCTGACTTTC. This translates into CASSDRELANVLTF.

This clonotype has just a few counts. This chain joins TRBV5-6 and TRBJ2-7; maybe TRBD2 (5 bases). V dropped 2 bases and J dropped 0 bases, with 9 bases sitting between them. The CDR3 covers 14 residues. Germline assignment: CDR1 SGHDT and CDR2 YYEEEE. The CDR3 is CASSFFGLSYEQYF. The CDR3 DNA sequence: TGTGCCAGCAGCTTTTTCGGACTCTCCTACGAGCAGTACTTC.

This sequence joins TRBV20-1 and TRBJ2-1, with D unresolved. There are 15 residues in the CDR3. The germline gives CDR1 DFQATT, CDR2 SNEGSKA (reference sequence). V shed 0 bases and J shed 3 bases, with 12 bases lying between them. The CDR3 nucleotides are TGCAGTGCTAGAGATCTCGGGCGCTACTACAATGAGCAGTTCTTC. This translates into CSARDLGRYYNEQFF.

The V gene is TRBV7-2, the J gene TRBJ2-3, with unresolved D. Germline loops: CDR1 SGHTA, CDR2 FQGNSA. CDR3 size: 14 residues. V was trimmed by 4 bases and J by 2 bases, leaving 10 bases between them. CDR3 amino acids: CASSSQDYTDTQYF. The CDR3 nucleotides are TGTGCCAGCAGCTCCCAGGATTACACAGATACGCAGTATTTT.

This clonotype was counted between two and nine times. The rearrangement joins TRBV6-2 or TRBV6-3 to TRBJ2-1, with 10 nucleotides matching TRBD1. CDR3 length: 20 residues. After removal of 0 bases from V and 4 bases from J, the junction contained 15 bases not matched to a gene. Germline values: CDR1 MNHEY, CDR2 SVGEGT. The CDR3 region is CASSYSGARRDRGNYNEQFF. In DNA form, the CDR3 reads TGTGCCAGCAGTTACTCGGGGGCACGCCGGGACAGGGGTAATTACAATGAGCAGTTCTTC.

The J gene is TRBJ2-3, the V gene TRBV4-3; 9 nucleotides line up with TRBD2. The CDR3 runs to 16 residues. From germline, CDR1 is LGHNA and CDR2 YSLEER. Trimming removed 1 base from V and 5 bases from J; junction bases left unmatched: 7. CDR3 sequence reads: CASSQVAGGPGDTQYF. DNA of the CDR3: TGCGCCAGCAGCCAAGTTGCGGGAGGGCCGGGAGATACGCAGTATTTT.

The chain uses TRBV29-1 and TRBJ2-1; D call uncertain. The germline V and J ends were trimmed by 7 bases and 11 bases, with 12 bases remaining between them. Germline lookup yields CDR1 SQVTM and CDR2 ANQGSEA. CDR3 length: 10 residues. CDR3 protein: CSARSGKQFF. CDR3 nucleotides: TGCAGCGCCCGAAGTGGCAAGCAGTTCTTC.

This clonotype was counted many times. The chain uses TRBV6-1 and TRBJ2-5, with D tentatively TRBD2 (5 bases). The germline V and J ends were trimmed by 10 bases and 2 bases, with 8 bases remaining between them. This CDR3 spans 11 amino acids. CDR1 MNHNS and CDR2 SASEGT come from the germline V gene. Written as DNA, the CDR3 is TGTGCCACCCGGGAACAAGAGACCCAGTACTTC. Translation: CATREQETQYF.

The chain recombines TRBV5-1 with TRBJ2-1; D is undetermined. Trimming stripped 5 bases from V and 7 bases from J, with 7 bases between. The CDR3 loop spans 11 amino acids. In germline, CDR1 is SGHRS, CDR2 YFSETQ. The CDR3 loop reads CASSISNEQFF. CDR3 DNA sequence: TGCGCCAGCAGTATTAGTAATGAGCAGTTCTTC.

This clonotype has ten or more counts. V and J are TRBV12-3 or TRBV12-4 and TRBJ2-2, with D unresolved. Deletions cut 5 bases from V and 4 bases from J, with 8 bases between. The length of the CDR3 is 13 residues. The CDR3 DNA is TGTGCCAGCAGTCTACTCCGCACCGGGGAGCTGTTTTTT. Its translation: CASSLLRTGELFF.

In DNA, the CDR3 is TGTGCCAGCAGTTTGCAGGGTGGCTACAATGAGCAGTTCTTC. This codes for CASSLQGGYNEQFF. The chain carries TRBV28 and TRBJ2-1; D perhaps matches TRBD1 (5 bases). V dropped 3 bases and J dropped 3 bases, with 9 bases sitting between them. The CDR3 sequence is 14 residues long. Germline V lookup: CDR1 MDHEN, CDR2 SYDVKM.

The chain carries TRBV15 and TRBJ2-3; the D is unclear. Per the germline V gene, CDR1 is LNHNV and CDR2 is YYDKDF (reference sequence). V lost 2 bases and J 4 bases, leaving 10 bases between the germline ends. This CDR3 has 14 residues. As DNA, the CDR3 is TGTGCCACCAGCAGACCTCAGTATCCAGATACGCAGTATTTT. This gives the protein CATSRPQYPDTQYF.

This clonotype was seen a handful of times. The chain couples TRBV29-1 to TRBJ2-1; the D gene is possibly TRBD2 (6 bases). V shed 4 bases and J shed 4 bases, with 11 bases lying between them. This CDR3 has 13 residues. The V gene's germline CDR1 is SQVTM and CDR2 ANQGSEA. As DNA, the CDR3 is TGCAGCGTTGGTTGGGACTCTTACAATGAGCAGTTCTTC. This codes for CSVGWDSYNEQFF.

This clonotype was counted a few times. The V call is TRBV12-3 or TRBV12-4, the J call TRBJ2-7, with 15 nucleotides matching TRBD2. The J segment lost 4 bases and the V segment lost 6 bases, leaving 7 bases of the junction unmatched. This CDR3 has 16 residues. CDR3 protein: CASRNGTSGRRYEQYF. The CDR3 nucleotides are TGTGCCAGCAGAAACGGGACTAGCGGGAGGAGGTACGAGCAGTACTTC.

This clonotype was recorded at least ten times. CDR3 in amino acids: CSATGSWETQYF. CDR3 sequence (DNA): TGCAGTGCTACCGGGTCTTGGGAGACCCAGTACTTC. This sequence joins TRBV20-1 and TRBJ2-5; D remains unclear. The germline V gene has CDR1 DFQATT and CDR2 SNEGSKA (reference sequence). The CDR3 is 12 amino acids. Trimming removed 4 bases from V and 5 bases from J, with 11 bases in between.

This clonotype was recorded many times. This sequence joins TRBV7-9 and TRBJ1-2, with D hard to call. The ends were cut back, 0 bases at V and 2 bases at J, with 16 bases in the middle. Germline CDR1 is SEHNR and CDR2 is FQNEAQ (reference sequence). This CDR3 comprises 17 residues. This CDR3 is CASSLAPSFHSNYGYTF. In DNA form, the CDR3 reads TGTGCCAGCAGCTTAGCGCCTTCATTTCACTCAAACTATGGCTACACCTTC.

This clonotype was counted only a few times. The J gene is TRBJ2-7, the V gene TRBV27; 9 bases align to TRBD1. Unmatched junction bases numbered 11, after V lost 6 bases and J lost 5 bases. CDR3 length: 15 amino acids. Germline V CDR1 and CDR2: MNHEY, SMNVEV (reference sequence). CDR3 nucleotide sequence: TGTGCCAGCAGAAGCTTGGGACAGGGTAAGAACGAGCAGTACTTC. It encodes CASRSLGQGKNEQYF.

This chain uses TRBV5-1 with TRBJ2-4; weak D call: TRBD2 (5 bases). The CDR3 loop spans 14 amino acids. Germline lookup yields CDR1 SGHRS and CDR2 YFSETQ. Trimming cost V 4 bases and J 6 bases, with 14 bases left between them. For the CDR3, the DNA is TGCGCCAGCAGCCTGATGGAGGCCCCAAACATTCAGTACTTC. It translates to CASSLMEAPNIQYF. Full variable domain (remainder filled in from reference TRBV5-1 and TRBJ2-4): KAGVTQTPRYLIKTRGQQVTLSCSPISGHRSVSWYQQTPGQGLQFLFEYFSETQRNKGNFPGRFSGRQFSNSRSEMNVSTLELGDSALYLCASSLMEAPNIQYFGAGTRLSVL.

This clonotype was detected ten times or more. The chain carries TRBV20-1 and TRBJ2-1, with D perhaps TRBD1 (6 bases). Germline assignment: CDR1 DFQATT and CDR2 SNEGSKA (reference sequence). There are 13 residues in the CDR3. Trimming removed 6 bases at V and 6 bases at J, with 15 bases between. CDR3 loop: CSAASGQINEQFF. In nucleotides, the CDR3 is TGCAGTGCCGCCTCCGGACAGATCAATGAGCAGTTCTTC.

The table lists this clonotype with a few counts. The V call is TRBV3-1, the J call TRBJ2-5; D uncertain. The CDR3 spans 15 residues. V was shortened by 0 bases and J by 4 bases, with 12 bases between the two germline ends. The germline V gene has CDR1 LGHDT and CDR2 YNNKEL (reference sequence). The CDR3 DNA follows: TGTGCCAGCAGCCAAGAGTGGGGTCTTCGAGAGACCCAGTACTTC. Protein sequence: CASSQEWGLRETQYF.

This rearrangement joins TRBV18 to TRBJ2-7; D not certain. Germline CDR1 is KGHSH and CDR2 is LQKENI. The CDR3 totals 16 residues. V lost 3 bases and J 3 bases, leaving 18 bases between the germline ends. CDR3 sequence: CASSPLFTSHHYEQYF. The CDR3 DNA follows: TGTGCCAGCTCACCTCTTTTCACCTCCCACCACTACGAGCAGTACTTC.

The chain joins TRBV6-1 to TRBJ1-2, with 11 bases fitting TRBD1. Germline-derived CDR1 and CDR2 are MNHNS and SASEGT. J gave up 4 bases and V 7 bases, and 5 bases lay outside the gene matches. CDR3 length equals 14 residues. Here the CDR3 DNA reads TGTGCCAGCATCCGGGACAGGGGGACCTATGGCTACACCTTC. Translating it yields CASIRDRGTYGYTF.

This clonotype has at least ten counts. The chain has TRBV5-8 and TRBJ2-6, with a tentative D call TRBD1 (5 bases). Germline loops: CDR1 SGHTS, CDR2 YDEGEE. This CDR3 region has 17 residues. Trimming pared 2 bases from V and 0 bases from J, leaving 12 bases between. Written as DNA, the CDR3 is TGTGCCAGCAGCTTAAATCTGGGGCCCTCTGGGGCCAACGTCCTGACTTTC. This sequence encodes CASSLNLGPSGANVLTF.

This chain uses TRBV21-1 with TRBJ2-7. TRBV21-1 is marked as a pseudogene. This CDR3 comprises 14 residues. The CDR3, as DNA: TGTGCCAGCAGCATTCGACGAGACTCCTACGAGCAGTACTTC. This codes for CASSIRRDSYEQYF.

There are a few counts of this clonotype. This chain links TRBV20-1 with TRBJ2-5, with 8 positions matching TRBD1. The CDR3 has 14 amino acids. The V and J ends lost 3 bases and 1 base, in that order; junction bases with no gene match: 4. Germline loops: CDR1 DFQATT, CDR2 SNEGSKA (reference sequence). The DNA of the CDR3 is TGCAGTGCTAGCCGGGACAGGACCCAAGAGACCCAGTACTTC. Its protein product is CSASRDRTQETQYF.

The chain links TRBV10-1 to TRBJ1-1; tentatively, D is TRBD1 (5 bases). The CDR3 consists of 12 residues. Per germline, CDR1 WNHNN and CDR2 SYGVQD (reference sequence). Trimming removed 4 bases at V and 4 bases at J, with 7 bases between. CDR3 DNA sequence: TGCGCCAGCAGTGTCGGGGGCACTGAAGCTTTCTTT. Protein product: CASSVGGTEAFF.

The chain combines TRBV20-1 with TRBJ2-2; 10 bases match TRBD1. Per germline, CDR1 DFQATT and CDR2 SNEGSKA (reference sequence). J gave up 7 bases and V 7 bases, and 9 bases lay outside the gene matches. CDR3 length equals 14 residues. The CDR3 sequence is CSVSGTGAVGELFF. CDR3 nucleotide sequence: TGCAGTGTTTCCGGGACAGGGGCCGTCGGGGAGCTGTTTTTT.

The sample holds a few counts of this clonotype. This rearrangement joins TRBV5-1 to TRBJ2-7, with a possible D match to TRBD1 (6 bases). CDR1 is SGHRS and CDR2 is YFSETQ in the germline V gene. V lost 4 bases, J lost 1 base, and 18 bases lay in between. The CDR3 runs to 16 residues. The CDR3 sequence: CASSPELTGVSYEQYF. The DNA for the CDR3 is TGCGCCAGCAGCCCCGAATTGACAGGCGTATCCTACGAGCAGTACTTC. The full variable domain, rest sourced from reference TRBV5-1 and TRBJ2-7, is KAGVTQTPRYLIKTRGQQVTLSCSPISGHRSVSWYQQTPGQGLQFLFEYFSETQRNKGNFPGRFSGRQFSNSRSEMNVSTLELGDSALYLCASSPELTGVSYEQYFGPGTRLTVT.

This clonotype was counted ten times or more. The V call is TRBV3-1, the J call TRBJ2-5; D is uncertain. Germline V gene sequence: CDR1 LGHDT, CDR2 YNNKEL (reference sequence). The CDR3 runs 9 residues. With 9 bases removed from V and 10 bases from J, the gap between germline ends came to 9 bases. CDR3 sequence reads: CASGIFQYF. The CDR3 DNA sequence: TGTGCCAGTGGGATATTCCAGTACTTC.